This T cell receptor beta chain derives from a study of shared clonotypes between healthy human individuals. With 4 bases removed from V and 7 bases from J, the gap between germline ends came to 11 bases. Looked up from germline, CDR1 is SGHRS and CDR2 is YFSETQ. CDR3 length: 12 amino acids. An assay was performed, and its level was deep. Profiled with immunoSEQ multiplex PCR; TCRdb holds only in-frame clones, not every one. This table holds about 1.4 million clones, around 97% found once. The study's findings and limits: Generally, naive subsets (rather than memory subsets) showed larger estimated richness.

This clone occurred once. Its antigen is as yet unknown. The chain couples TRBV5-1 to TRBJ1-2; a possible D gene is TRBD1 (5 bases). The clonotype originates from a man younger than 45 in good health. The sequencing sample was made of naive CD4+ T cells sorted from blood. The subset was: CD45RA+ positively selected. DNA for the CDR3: TGCGCCAGCAGCGGTGACAGCCGTGGCTACACCTTC. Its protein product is CASSGDSRGYTF.